This T cell receptor (beta chain) emerged from a study of glioma-infiltrating T cells. Study-level information: Low-grade gliomas were grade II; glioblastomas were grade IV at initial diagnosis.

TCR alpha and beta CDR3 regions were amplified from RNA using iRepertoire nested multiplex PCR. MiXCR, applied by TCRdb to the multiplex PCR reads, yields one record per CDR3 protein. The sample carries 300,000 to 450,000 distinct CDR3 sequences, about two fifths recorded once. V shed 5 bases and J 4 bases; nucleotides not matched to a gene: 2. Germline-derived CDR1 and CDR2 are MDHEN and SYDVKM. CDR3 size: 13 residues. In the case of this clonotype: Since a much larger clone is just one base distant, this may be a read error.

What was sequenced was glioma tissue, nonneoplastic brain tissue, or PBMCs (not recorded which). The clonotype comes from a human donor with low-grade glioma or glioblastoma, undergoing nonglioma brain surgery, or in good health (not recorded which). The chain carries TRBV28 and TRBJ2-3; 8 bases line up with TRBD2. The CDR3 DNA reads TGTGCCAGCAGTCAGGGACTAGCAGATACGCAGTATTTT. Amino acids: CASSQGLADTQYF.